Below are 18 T cell receptor beta chains sequenced from a single sample in a study of cytomegalovirus exposure and HLA in healthy donors. The primer mix had 60 Vbeta and 13 Jbeta primers. Repertoires were generated with immunoSEQ multiplex PCR, while TCRdb's copy carries only in-frame clones and drops some. The table records about 210,000 clones, almost 80% of them present only once. Sequenced sample: PBMCs. The receptors were sampled from a male donor in good health and CMV-seronegative.

This chain links TRBV11-3 with TRBJ1-1; D uncertain. CDR3 length equals 16 residues. Germline CDR1 SGHNT, CDR2 YENEEA. Trimming took off 0 bases at V and 1 base at J, with 12 bases between the two ends. The CDR3 bases are TGTGCCAGCAGCTTAGAACTCCGGGAGAAGAACACTGAAGCTTTCTTT. Translation: CASSLELREKNTEAFF.

The rearrangement uses TRBV4-3 and TRBJ2-5, with a tentative D call TRBD1 (5 bases). The germline V gene encodes CDR1 LGHNA and CDR2 YSLEER. V gave up 0 bases and J gave up 2 bases, with 13 bases separating them. The CDR3 runs to 16 residues. The DNA for the CDR3 is TGCGCCAGCAGCCAAGAAGGCAGGGTGAAGCAAGAGACCCAGTACTTC. It codes for CASSQEGRVKQETQYF.

V gene TRBV10-3 combines with J gene TRBJ1-1; 9 bases match TRBD1. Trimming removed 6 bases from V and 5 bases from J; junction bases left unmatched: 16. Germline V gives CDR1 ENHRY, CDR2 SYGVKD. This CDR3 spans 17 amino acids. The CDR3 loop is CAIRQPGQGLGGTEAFF. The CDR3 DNA is TGTGCCATCAGACAACCGGGACAGGGATTAGGAGGGACTGAAGCTTTCTTT.

The chain links TRBV2 to TRBJ2-1; D is ambiguous. The germline CDR1 and CDR2 sequences are SNHLY and FYNNEI. V shed 8 bases and J shed 0 bases, with 8 bases lying between them. CDR3 length equals 13 residues. In nucleotides, the CDR3 is TGTGCCAGCGGGCTGGACTCCTACAATGAGCAGTTCTTC. This translates into CASGLDSYNEQFF.

The rearrangement uses TRBV10-3 and TRBJ2-1, with 7 positions matching TRBD1. The CDR3 is made up of 14 amino acids. CDR1 ENHRY and CDR2 SYGVKD come from the germline V gene. V lost 6 bases and J lost 3; bases outside the gene matches: 5. CDR3 nucleotide sequence: TGTGCCATCAGCCCCCGGGACAGCTACAATGAGCAGTTCTTC. Translated: CAISPRDSYNEQFF.

This chain joins TRBV5-4 and TRBJ1-2; D possibly corresponds to TRBD1 (5 bases). Looked up from germline, CDR1 is SGHNT and CDR2 is YYREEE (reference sequence). The CDR3 covers 13 residues. Trimming removed 4 bases from V and 7 bases from J, with 14 bases in between. The CDR3 region has the DNA TGTGCCAGCAGCCCCGCGGGGCCCCGTGGCTACACCTTC. Its protein is CASSPAGPRGYTF.

The chain joins TRBV28 to TRBJ1-5, with a weak D call TRBD1 (6 bases). Trimming left V 3 bases short and J 7 bases short, with 13 bases between. The CDR3 totals 14 residues. Germline-derived CDR1 and CDR2 are MDHEN and SYDVKM. DNA of the CDR3: TGTGCCAGCAGTTTCACGGGGGGGGGCCAGCCCCAGCATTTT. Its protein product is CASSFTGGGQPQHF.

V is TRBV9 and J is TRBJ1-1; possibly TRBD1 for D (6 bases). V shed 4 bases and J shed 1 base, with 14 bases lying between them. The CDR3 covers 15 residues. CDR1 is SGDLS and CDR2 is YYNGEE in the germline V gene. In DNA form, the CDR3 reads TGTGCCAGCAGCCAAACACAGGGAACGAACACTGAAGCTTTCTTT. This encodes CASSQTQGTNTEAFF.

This chain connects TRBV9 to TRBJ2-2, with D perhaps matching TRBD1 (5 bases). Germline V gives CDR1 SGDLS, CDR2 YYNGEE. The V end was cut by 0 bases, the J end by 0 bases, with 9 bases between. This CDR3 is 16 amino acids long. The CDR3 nucleotides read TGTGCCAGCAGCGTAGGACAGCCCACGAACACCGGGGAGCTGTTTTTT. Translation gives CASSVGQPTNTGELFF.

The chain couples TRBV5-1 to TRBJ2-7; D is ambiguous. Germline CDR1 SGHRS, CDR2 YFSETQ. Trimming stripped 0 bases from V and 0 bases from J, with 10 bases between. The CDR3 consists of 15 residues. The CDR3 loop is CASSLEISNSYEQYF. Written as DNA, the CDR3 is TGCGCCAGCAGCTTGGAAATTAGTAACTCCTACGAGCAGTACTTC. Full variable domain (remainder filled in from reference TRBV5-1 and TRBJ2-7): KAGVTQTPRYLIKTRGQQVTLSCSPISGHRSVSWYQQTPGQGLQFLFEYFSETQRNKGNFPGRFSGRQFSNSRSEMNVSTLELGDSALYLCASSLEISNSYEQYFGPGTRLTVT.

The chain employs TRBV6-1 and TRBJ1-6; D call uncertain. Germline V gene sequence: CDR1 MNHNS, CDR2 SASEGT. V dropped 5 bases and J dropped 7 bases, with 6 bases sitting between them. The length of the CDR3 is 12 residues. CDR3 sequence: CASSFENSPLHF. CDR3 coding DNA: TGTGCCAGCAGTTTCGAGAATTCACCCCTCCACTTT.

The chain has TRBV7-6 and TRBJ1-1, with D unclear. The V gene lost 1 base and the J gene lost 6 bases, with 9 bases spanning the gap. The length of the CDR3 is 13 residues. Per the germline V gene, CDR1 is SGHVS and CDR2 is FNYEAQ. CDR3 bases: TGTGCCAGCAGCTTAGACAGAAACCCTGAAGCTTTCTTT. As protein: CASSLDRNPEAFF. Looking up the rest from reference TRBV7-6 and TRBJ1-1 gives the full variable domain: GAGVSQSPRYKVTKRGQDVALRCDPISGHVSLYWYRQALGQGPEFLTYFNYEAQQDKSGLPNDRFSAERPEGSISTLTIQRTEQRDSAMYRCASSLDRNPEAFFGQGTRLTVV.

CDR3 sequence (DNA): TGTGCCAGCAGCGAGGGGAACAGGAATTCACCCCTCCACTTT. This sequence encodes CASSEGNRNSPLHF. The chain employs TRBV9 and TRBJ1-6, with D possibly TRBD1 on 5 matching bases. Between the trimmed V and J ends, which lost 3 bases and 7 bases, there was a span of 11 bases. The CDR3 spans 14 residues. Germline V CDR1 and CDR2: SGDLS, YYNGEE.

This clone was observed a handful of times. This chain links TRBV25-1 with TRBJ1-2; D is possibly TRBD1 (6 bases). V was cut by 7 bases and J by 6 bases, with 9 bases left in between. The CDR3 is 11 residues long. Per the germline V gene, CDR1 is MGHDK and CDR2 is SYGVNS. The CDR3, as DNA: TGTGCCAGCAAAACAGGGAATGGCTACACCTTC. It encodes CASKTGNGYTF.

The chain couples TRBV29-1 to TRBJ2-1, with a weak D call TRBD2 (6 bases). The germline CDR1 and CDR2 sequences are SQVTM and ANQGSEA. Deletions cut 6 bases from V and 9 bases from J, with 15 bases between. CDR3 length equals 12 residues. CDR3 region: CSVWRAEGEQFF. CDR3 in DNA: TGCAGCGTATGGAGGGCCGAGGGTGAGCAGTTCTTC.

The chain has TRBV6-5 and TRBJ2-2, with TRBD1 matching over 8 bases. CDR1 is MNHEY and CDR2 is SVGAGI in the germline V gene. CDR3 length: 15 amino acids. After removal of 4 bases from V and 6 bases from J, the junction contained 7 bases not matched to a gene. CDR3 sequence reads: CASSSGQAISGELFF. The CDR3 coding sequence is TGTGCCAGCAGTTCGGGACAGGCCATCTCCGGGGAGCTGTTTTTT.

This clone was detected once. The chain uses TRBV5-4 and TRBJ2-2, with 12 bases identical to TRBD2. The germline V gene encodes CDR1 SGHNT and CDR2 YYREEE (reference sequence). This CDR3 has 16 residues. V was pared by 4 bases and J by 7 bases, with 8 bases of the junction left unmatched. The CDR3 DNA follows: TGTGCCAGCAGCAAGCTAGCGGGGGGGCAAAGCGGGGAGCTGTTTTTT. Amino acid sequence: CASSKLAGGQSGELFF.

This chain joins TRBV19 and TRBJ2-7, with 7 positions matching TRBD1. V lost 3 bases and J lost 4; bases outside the gene matches: 0. Per the germline V gene, CDR1 is LNHDA and CDR2 is SQIVND (reference sequence). CDR3 length equals 12 residues. This CDR3 is CASSMTGYEQYF. In DNA, the CDR3 is TGTGCCAGTAGTATGACAGGGTACGAGCAGTACTTC.